The 20 T cell receptor beta chains below come from one sample, sequenced in a study of cytotoxic CD8 clonotypes in ibrutinib-treated CLL. TCRdb's table, derived via immunoSEQ multiplex PCR, lists solely in-frame clones and lacks some. This sample has some 200,000 clones; approximately 79% occur once, and the top ten carry about an eighth. Sequencing was performed on PBMCs, taken after 12 months of ibrutinib treatment. The receptors here all came from a human donor with chronic lymphocytic leukemia.

This clone has just a few counts. The V and J genes are TRBV11-2 and TRBJ1-2; D ambiguous. CDR1 SGHAT and CDR2 FQNNGV come from the germline V gene. The ends were cut back, 4 bases at V and 7 bases at J, with 10 bases in the middle. CDR3 length equals 12 residues. The DNA of the CDR3 is TGTGCCAGCAGCTGGGAGCGGAGTGGCTACACCTTC. Translating gives CASSWERSGYTF.

The J gene is TRBJ2-5, the V gene TRBV27; D remains ambiguous. The CDR3 has 14 amino acids. Germline values: CDR1 MNHEY, CDR2 SMNVEV (reference sequence). V was shortened by 3 bases and J by 2 bases, with 10 bases between the two germline ends. The DNA of the CDR3 is TGTGCCAGCAGTTTTCGTCGGGTTCAAGAGACCCAGTACTTC. Translated, it gives CASSFRRVQETQYF.

This chain joins TRBV27 and TRBJ1-2; 12 nucleotides line up with TRBD1. Per germline, CDR1 MNHEY and CDR2 SMNVEV (reference sequence). This CDR3 contains 17 residues. The V gene end was trimmed by 5 bases and the J gene end by 4 bases; junction bases not matched to a gene: 11. CDR3 loop: CASSPKTGTGGFYGYTF. CDR3 in DNA: TGTGCCAGCAGTCCGAAAACCGGGACAGGGGGCTTCTATGGCTACACCTTC.

The gene calls are TRBV9 and TRBJ2-1; 10 bases agree with TRBD1. With 0 bases clipped from V and 9 bases from J, the junction kept 3 bases outside the gene matches. The germline V gene encodes CDR1 SGDLS and CDR2 YYNGEE. The CDR3 runs to 14 residues. The CDR3 protein is CASSVGWTGGEQFF. CDR3 DNA: TGTGCCAGCAGCGTAGGTTGGACAGGGGGTGAGCAGTTCTTC.

This chain connects TRBV9 to TRBJ1-2; 7 positions agree with TRBD1. The germline V gene has CDR1 SGDLS and CDR2 YYNGEE. This CDR3 is built from 13 residues. V gave up 0 bases and J gave up 6 bases; unmatched junction bases: 2. In DNA, the CDR3 is TGTGCCAGCAGCGTAGGACAGGGTGATGGCTACACCTTC. Translation: CASSVGQGDGYTF.

The chain couples TRBV7-8 to TRBJ1-1; D remains unclear. The germline CDR1 and CDR2 sequences are SGHVS and FQNEAQ. V was cut by 2 bases and J by 3 bases, with 10 bases left in between. The CDR3 has 14 residues. This chain's CDR3 is CASSLMWQDTEAFF. DNA for the CDR3: TGTGCCAGCAGCTTAATGTGGCAAGACACTGAAGCTTTCTTT.

This chain uses TRBV10-3 with TRBJ2-7; weak D call: TRBD2 (6 bases). CDR3 length equals 15 residues. With 3 bases removed from V and 7 bases from J, the gap between germline ends came to 19 bases. CDR1 ENHRY and CDR2 SYGVKD come from the germline V gene. CDR3 sequence: CAISDFTRGLLEQYF. CDR3 DNA: TGTGCCATCAGTGACTTCACCCGGGGACTCCTAGAGCAGTACTTC.

The rearrangement links TRBV2 to TRBJ1-6; no firm D call. The V gene's germline CDR1 is SNHLY and CDR2 FYNNEI. This CDR3 is 15 amino acids long. The V end was cut by 3 bases, the J end by 4 bases, with 10 bases between. The CDR3 DNA reads as TGTGCCAGCAGTGAGAGAAGCAGTTATAATTCACCCCTCCACTTT. Translated, it gives CASSERSSYNSPLHF.

This clone was recorded only once. The V call is TRBV7-3, the J call TRBJ1-4; D unclear. Germline V gene sequence: CDR1 SGHTA, CDR2 FQGTGA. This CDR3 comprises 11 residues. Trimming left V 4 bases short and J 10 bases short, with 7 bases between. The CDR3 DNA sequence: TGTGCCAGCAGCTGGGTTGGAAAACTGTTTTTT. This encodes CASSWVGKLFF. The complete variable domain, with remaining parts taken from reference TRBV7-3 and TRBJ1-4, reads GAGVSQTPSNKVTEKGKYVELRCDPISGHTALYWYRQSLGQGPEFLIYFQGTGAADDSGLPNDRFFAVRPEGSVSTLKIQRTERGDSAVYLCASSWVGKLFFGSGTQLSVL.

The J gene is TRBJ2-3, the V gene TRBV7-6, with a weak D call TRBD2 (6 bases). V was shortened by 1 base and J by 4 bases, with 12 bases between the two germline ends. This CDR3 has 15 amino acids. Germline V lookup: CDR1 SGHVS, CDR2 FNYEAQ. The CDR3: CASSLELAGSDTQYF. The DNA for the CDR3 is TGTGCCAGCAGCTTAGAACTAGCCGGATCAGATACGCAGTATTTT.

The chain combines TRBV5-1 with TRBJ2-7; perhaps D is TRBD1 or TRBD2 (5 bases each). V gave up 2 bases and J gave up 4 bases, with 7 bases separating them. Germline V gene data show CDR1 as SGHRS and CDR2 as YFSETQ. CDR3 length equals 12 residues. The CDR3 nucleotides read TGCGCCAGCAGCTTTTGGGGGTACGAGCAGTACTTC. This sequence encodes CASSFWGYEQYF.

The chain recombines TRBV7-9 with TRBJ1-5, with a possible D match to TRBD1 (6 bases). Germline V gene data show CDR1 as SEHNR and CDR2 as FQNEAQ (reference sequence). The germline V and J ends were trimmed by 5 bases and 9 bases, with 17 bases remaining between them. The CDR3 length is 14 residues. The CDR3 loop reads CASSTGGGLVPQHF. The CDR3 DNA is TGTGCCAGCAGCACCGGGGGGGGGCTAGTGCCCCAGCATTTT.

The chain couples TRBV2 to TRBJ2-7; 8 nucleotides align to TRBD1. V lost 1 base, J lost 6 bases, and 11 bases stayed unmatched. CDR3 length: 16 amino acids. Germline loops: CDR1 SNHLY, CDR2 FYNNEI. CDR3 residues: CASSEGLMGQEAEQYF. CDR3 in DNA: TGTGCCAGCAGTGAAGGTTTGATGGGACAGGAGGCCGAGCAGTACTTC.

In its sample, this clone was seen many times. The chain carries TRBV13 and TRBJ2-2; D remains ambiguous. Germline values: CDR1 PRHDT, CDR2 FYEKMQ (reference sequence). The CDR3 has 13 residues. Trimming took 3 bases from V and 6 from J, leaving 8 bases between them. The CDR3 loop is CASSLNRAGELFF. DNA of the CDR3: TGTGCCAGCAGCTTGAACAGAGCCGGGGAGCTGTTTTTT. Supplemented by reference TRBV13 and TRBJ2-2, the full variable domain reads AAGVIQSPRHLIKEKRETATLKCYPIPRHDTVYWYQQGPGQDPQFLISFYEKMQSDKGSIPDRFSAQQFSDYHSELNMSSLELGDSALYFCASSLNRAGELFFGEGSRLTVL.

The chain uses TRBV6-1 and TRBJ2-3, with TRBD1 matching 7 bases. Germline V gene lookup returns CDR1 MNHNS and CDR2 SASEGT. The trim removed 4 bases at V and 2 bases at J, leaving 9 bases unmatched. The CDR3 runs to 16 residues. Here the CDR3 reads CASSGMDRRLTDTQYF. The CDR3 nucleotides read TGTGCCAGCAGTGGAATGGACAGGCGACTCACAGATACGCAGTATTTT.

This clone was found a few times. The chain is built from TRBV6-1 and TRBJ2-2, with D possibly matching TRBD2 (5 bases). The length of the CDR3 is 16 residues. V was trimmed by 2 bases and J by 6 bases, leaving 16 bases between them. Germline CDR1 and CDR2: MNHNS and SASEGT. In DNA, the CDR3 is TGTGCCAGCAGTGAAATTCCTTCGGGGTTCGCCGGGGAGCTGTTTTTT. As protein: CASSEIPSGFAGELFF.

This clone was seen more than once but under ten times. CDR3 in DNA: TGTGCCAGCAGCCGGGGAGGGGGCGATACGCAGTATTTT. Protein product: CASSRGGGDTQYF. The chain carries TRBV5-6 and TRBJ2-3; perhaps D is TRBD1 or TRBD2 (7 bases each). The germline gives CDR1 SGHDT, CDR2 YYEEEE. The ends were cut back, 4 bases at V and 6 bases at J, with 12 bases in the middle. The CDR3 has 13 amino acids. The full variable domain, in which reference TRBV5-6 and TRBJ2-3 provide the parts outside the CDR3, is DAGVTQSPTHLIKTRGQQVTLRCSPKSGHDTVSWYQQALGQGPQFIFQYYEEEERQRGNFPDRFSGHQFPNYSSELNVNALLLGDSALYLCASSRGGGDTQYFGPGTRLTVL.

The chain carries TRBV2 and TRBJ2-3; D may be TRBD1 (5 bases). Germline CDR1 reads SNHLY; CDR2 reads FYNNEI. V was pared by 4 bases and J by 2 bases, with 10 bases between. The CDR3 runs 14 residues. The CDR3 DNA is TGTGCCAGCAGTGCGCAGGGCCACACAGATACGCAGTATTTT. Its protein product is CASSAQGHTDTQYF. Variable domain in full (rest from reference TRBV2 and TRBJ2-3): EPEVTQTPSHQVTQMGQEVILRCVPISNHLYFYWYRQILGQKVEFLVSFYNNEISEKSEIFDDQFSVERPDGSNFTLKIRSTKLEDSAMYFCASSAQGHTDTQYFGPGTRLTVL.

The chain uses TRBV5-1 and TRBJ2-1; D is undetermined. The CDR3 sequence is 12 residues long. Germline-derived CDR1 and CDR2 are SGHRS and YFSETQ. Deletions cut 7 bases from V and 4 bases from J, with 9 bases between. CDR3 region: CASGERYNEQFF. The CDR3 DNA sequence: TGCGCCAGCGGCGAGAGGTACAATGAGCAGTTCTTC.

This clone was counted a few times. The chain combines TRBV6-7 with TRBJ1-4, with D uncertain. TRBV6-7 is an ORF, and what it does is uncertain. The CDR3 is 16 residues long. Trimming pared 0 bases from V and 8 bases from J, leaving 16 bases between. CDR3 residues: CASSYSSERPLEKLFF. In nucleotides, the CDR3 is TGTGCCAGCAGTTACTCGTCCGAGAGACCGCTAGAAAAACTGTTTTTT.